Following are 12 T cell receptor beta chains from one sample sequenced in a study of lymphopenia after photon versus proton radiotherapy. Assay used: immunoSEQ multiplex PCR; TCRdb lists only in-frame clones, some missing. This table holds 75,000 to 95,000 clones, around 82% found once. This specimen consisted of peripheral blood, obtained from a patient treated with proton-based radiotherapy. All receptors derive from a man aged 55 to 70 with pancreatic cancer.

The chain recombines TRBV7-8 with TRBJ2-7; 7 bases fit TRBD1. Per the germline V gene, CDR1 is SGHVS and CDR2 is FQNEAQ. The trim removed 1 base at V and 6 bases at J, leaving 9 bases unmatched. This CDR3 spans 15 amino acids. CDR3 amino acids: CASSLGGQLRPEQYF. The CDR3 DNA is TGTGCCAGCAGCTTAGGGGGACAGCTGAGGCCCGAGCAGTACTTC.

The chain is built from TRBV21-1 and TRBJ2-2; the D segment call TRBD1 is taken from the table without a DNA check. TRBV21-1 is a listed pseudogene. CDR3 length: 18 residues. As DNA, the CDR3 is TGTGCCAGCAGCAAATCGGAGGGGGGACAGGGGGTCTCCGGGGAGCTGTTTTTT. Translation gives CASSKSEGGQGVSGELFF.

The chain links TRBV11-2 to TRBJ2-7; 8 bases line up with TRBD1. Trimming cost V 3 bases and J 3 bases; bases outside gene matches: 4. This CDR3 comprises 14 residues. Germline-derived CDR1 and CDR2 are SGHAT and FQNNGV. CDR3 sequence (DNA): TGTGCCAGCAGCTTGAACAGGGGGGTCTACGAGCAGTACTTC. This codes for CASSLNRGVYEQYF.

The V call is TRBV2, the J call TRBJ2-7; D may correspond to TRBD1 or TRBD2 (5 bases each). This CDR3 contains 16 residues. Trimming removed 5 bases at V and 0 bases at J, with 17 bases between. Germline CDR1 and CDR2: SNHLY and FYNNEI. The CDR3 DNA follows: TGTGCCAGCAGTCCCGTTGGGGCAGGGAGCTCCTACGAGCAGTACTTC. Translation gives CASSPVGAGSSYEQYF.

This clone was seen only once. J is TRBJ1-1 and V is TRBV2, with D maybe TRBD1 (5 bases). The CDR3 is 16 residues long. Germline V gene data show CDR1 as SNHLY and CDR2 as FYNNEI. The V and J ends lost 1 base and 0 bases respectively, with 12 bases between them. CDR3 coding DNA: TGTGCCAGCAGTGAAGGGTGGGGCGGTGTGAACACTGAAGCTTTCTTT. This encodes CASSEGWGGVNTEAFF.

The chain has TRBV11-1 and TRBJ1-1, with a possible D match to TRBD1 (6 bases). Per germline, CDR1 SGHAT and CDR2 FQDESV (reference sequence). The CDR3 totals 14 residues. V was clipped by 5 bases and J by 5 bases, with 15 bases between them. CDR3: CASSGGRARTEAFF. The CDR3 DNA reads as TGTGCCAGCAGCGGGGGCAGGGCACGGACTGAAGCTTTCTTT.

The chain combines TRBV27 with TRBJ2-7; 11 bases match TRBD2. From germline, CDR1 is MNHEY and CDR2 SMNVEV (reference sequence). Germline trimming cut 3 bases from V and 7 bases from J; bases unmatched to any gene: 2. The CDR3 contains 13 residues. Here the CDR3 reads CASSFIAGGEQYF. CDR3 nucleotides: TGTGCCAGCAGTTTTATAGCGGGAGGGGAGCAGTACTTC.

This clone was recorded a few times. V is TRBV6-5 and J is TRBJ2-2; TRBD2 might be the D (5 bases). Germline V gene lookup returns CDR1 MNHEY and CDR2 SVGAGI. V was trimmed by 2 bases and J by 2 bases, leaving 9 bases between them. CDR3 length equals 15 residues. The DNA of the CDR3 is TGTGCCAGCAGTTACGCTAGCTATAACACCGGGGAGCTGTTTTTT. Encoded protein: CASSYASYNTGELFF.

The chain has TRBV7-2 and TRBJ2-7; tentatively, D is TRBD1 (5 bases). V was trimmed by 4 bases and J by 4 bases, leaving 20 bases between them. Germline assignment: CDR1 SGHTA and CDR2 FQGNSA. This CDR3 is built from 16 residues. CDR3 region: CASSSPLVGVGYEQYF. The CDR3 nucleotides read TGTGCCAGCAGCTCTCCCCTCGTAGGGGTCGGGTACGAGCAGTACTTC.

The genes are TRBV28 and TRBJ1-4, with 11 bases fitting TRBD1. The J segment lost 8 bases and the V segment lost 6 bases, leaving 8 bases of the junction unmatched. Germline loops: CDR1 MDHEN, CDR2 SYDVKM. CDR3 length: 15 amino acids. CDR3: CASSVGTGGREKLFF. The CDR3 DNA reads TGTGCCAGCAGCGTTGGGACAGGGGGTCGGGAAAAACTGTTTTTT.

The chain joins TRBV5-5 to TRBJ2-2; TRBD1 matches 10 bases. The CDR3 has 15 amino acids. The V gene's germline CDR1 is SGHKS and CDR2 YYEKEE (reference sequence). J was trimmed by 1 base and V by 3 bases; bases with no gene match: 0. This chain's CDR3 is CASSWDRGNTGELFF. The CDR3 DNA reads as TGTGCCAGCAGCTGGGACAGGGGGAACACCGGGGAGCTGTTTTTT.

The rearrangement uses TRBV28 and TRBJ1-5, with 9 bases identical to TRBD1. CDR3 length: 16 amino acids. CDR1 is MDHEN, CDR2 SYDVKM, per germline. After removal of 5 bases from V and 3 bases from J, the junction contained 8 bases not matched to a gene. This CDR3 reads CASSPNRGRVNQPQHF. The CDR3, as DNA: TGTGCCAGCAGTCCTAACAGGGGGCGCGTCAATCAGCCCCAGCATTTT.